This TCR beta chain emerged from a study of vaccination and CD4 T cells after COVID-19. Study as a whole: Sampling after COVID took place at a median of around 110 days (range 35 to 161) following diagnosis.

Once obtained from cultured CD4+ T cells, the DNA was sequenced using the Oncomine TCR Beta short-read assay. Each CDR3 protein is one row after TCRdb ran MiXCR on the PCR reads. Among about 10,000 distinct CDR3 sequences listed, 65% to 80% were seen once. As to this clonotype: Its antigen is unknown.

The sample's treatment: approximately 10-day PBMC culture with coronavirus spike peptide pools or control peptides (ViraFEST assay). ViraFEST used peptide pools to expand antigen-specific T cells before TCR sequencing. Per germline, CDR1 SGHNT and CDR2 YYREEE (reference sequence). There are 14 residues in the CDR3. Trimming took 5 bases from V and 2 from J, leaving 13 bases between them. This receptor was obtained from a human donor who had recovered from COVID-19. The sequenced sample consisted of CD4+ T cells from blood, cultured in vitro. V gene TRBV5-4 combines with J gene TRBJ1-2, with a tentative D call TRBD1 (5 bases). The CDR3 region is CASSRGHPNYGYTF. As DNA, the CDR3 is TGTGCCAGCAGTCGTGGACACCCGAACTATGGCTACACCTTC.